The source of this T cell receptor (beta chain) is a study of sequential checkpoint blockade in melanoma. Study-level background: DNA from 85 to 95 pretreatment tumor samples underwent TCRβ immunosequencing. Approximately 20 patients had tumor biopsies before treatment and at week 13.

General observations from the study: About 30 times likelier clinical benefit followed increased tumor T-cell fraction and clonality.

As regards this clone: Its antigen is still unknown.

Profiling relied on immunoSEQ multiplex PCR, and the TCRdb table lists in-frame clones only, not all of them. In the table there are about 11,000 clones, more than 25% of which are singletons. V lost 0 bases, J lost 9 bases, and 10 bases lay in between. This CDR3 region has 13 residues. Germline V gives CDR1 LNHDA, CDR2 SQIVND (reference sequence). Treatment specified: randomized to nivolumab then ipilimumab (arm A) or the reverse (arm B). J is TRBJ2-3 and V is TRBV19; D unclear. This clonotype was sampled from a human donor with melanoma. The material sequenced was tumor tissue (inferred from file names), taken from a patient given nivolumab and ipilimumab in sequence. CDR3 sequence reads: CASSIDPIGTQYF. DNA for the CDR3: TGTGCCAGTAGTATAGACCCTATTGGAACGCAGTATTTT.